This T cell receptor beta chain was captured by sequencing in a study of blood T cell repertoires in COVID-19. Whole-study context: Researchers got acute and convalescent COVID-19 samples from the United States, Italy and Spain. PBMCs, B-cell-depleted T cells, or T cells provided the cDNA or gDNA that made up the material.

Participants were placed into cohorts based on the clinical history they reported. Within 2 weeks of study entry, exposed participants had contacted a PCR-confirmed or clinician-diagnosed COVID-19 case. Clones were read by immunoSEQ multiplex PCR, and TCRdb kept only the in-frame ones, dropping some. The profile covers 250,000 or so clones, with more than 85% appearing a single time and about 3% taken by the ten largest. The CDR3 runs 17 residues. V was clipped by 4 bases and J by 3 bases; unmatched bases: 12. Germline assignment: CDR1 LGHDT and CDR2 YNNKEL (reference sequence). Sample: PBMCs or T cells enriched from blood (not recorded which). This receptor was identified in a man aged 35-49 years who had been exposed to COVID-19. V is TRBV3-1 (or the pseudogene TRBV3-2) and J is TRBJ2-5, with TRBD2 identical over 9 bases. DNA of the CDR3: TGTGCCAGCAGCCTTTCGCGGACTAGCGATTATGAAGAGACCCAGTACTTC. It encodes CASSLSRTSDYEETQYF.